This T cell receptor beta chain was observed in a study of tumor and adjacent non-tumor tissue in lung cancer. About the study: Patients were aged about 31 to 85, about 10 men and about five women, stage I to III. Findings and limits, study-wide: Compared with tumor, normal lung showed significantly lower TCR diversity.

No cell sorting was done before RNA was extracted from the tissue. This non-tumor lung sample came from over 3 cm beyond the tumor edge. Three rounds of nested PCR, following a modified ARM-PCR protocol, produced the TCRbeta library. TCRdb fed the multiplex PCR reads into MiXCR, producing one record per CDR3 protein. The table lists about 100,000 distinct CDR3 sequences, 65% of them singletons. V was cut by 2 bases and J by 10 bases, with 15 bases left in between. CDR3 length: 14 residues. This clonotype was counted at least ten times. Its specificity is not known. The source of this sequence is a man under 40 with non-small cell lung cancer. Material for sequencing was distant non-tumor lung tissue. This chain links TRBV12-3 or TRBV12-4 with TRBJ1-5; D is unresolved. The CDR3 sequence is CASSLQALSGPQHF. The CDR3, as DNA: TGTGCCAGCAGTTTACAGGCCCTCTCTGGACCCCAGCATTTT.